Listed below are T cell receptor beta chains from one sample, sequenced in a study of T-cell reconstitution after alpha-beta-depleted transplantation in children. TCRdb processed the PCR reads anew with MiXCR; each CDR3 protein has one entry. The table has about 300,000 distinct CDR3 sequences, approximately 7.3% seen once. This sample comprised peripheral blood, obtained 360 days after TCRalphabeta/CD19-depleted stem cell transplant. The source is a female patient aged 2 to 10 who had a stem cell transplant for Fanconi anemia, so the T cells may come from the graft donor. Each CDR3 is given with its conserved first and last residue. D genes are given only for firm matches. Expanded clones are given a class, and other clones once, few, many or no size at all.

>NA|TRBJ2-6|few|TRBV24-1
CATSEFPSKSGANVLTF
TGTGCCACCAGTGAGTTCCCTAGTAAATCGGGGGCCAACGTCCTGACTTTC
>TRBD1|TRBJ2-1|NA|TRBV18
CASSPSGTGAEGQFF
TGTGCCAGCTCACCCTCGGGGACAGGGGCGGAAGGGCAGTTCTTC
>NA|TRBJ1-1|many|TRBV7-9
CASSFGGTNTEAFF
TGTGCCAGCAGCTTTGGCGGCACGAACACTGAAGCTTTCTTT
>NA|TRBJ2-7|few|TRBV18
CASSPYPTEQYF
TGTGCCAGCTCACCGTATCCTACCGAGCAGTACTTC
>NA|TRBJ2-1|many|TRBV9
CASSVASAGLYNEQFF
TGTGCCAGCAGCGTAGCTTCAGCGGGCCTCTACAATGAGCAGTTCTTC
>NA|TRBJ1-2|few|TRBV24-1
CATSVGQFYGYTF
TGTGCCACCAGTGTCGGGCAGTTTTATGGCTACACCTTC
>NA|TRBJ2-7|NA|TRBV6-5
CASSYSSWGPAKIYEQYF
TGTGCCAGCAGTTACTCGTCTTGGGGACCCGCAAAAATCTACGAGCAGTACTTC
>NA|TRBJ2-3|many|TRBV4-2
CASSQDGRSSTDTQYF
TGTGCCAGCAGCCAAGATGGGAGGTCAAGCACAGATACGCAGTATTTT
>NA|TRBJ1-2|few|TRBV20-1
CSARSDPGRWDGYTF
TGCAGTGCTAGAAGCGATCCGGGACGGTGGGATGGCTACACCTTC
>NA|TRBJ1-2|few|TRBV9
CASSGTLGGQSYGYTF
TGTGCCAGCAGCGGGACCCTAGGGGGGCAGAGCTATGGCTACACCTTC
>NA|TRBJ2-3|many|TRBV12-3/TRBV12-4
CASSLALGGRDSTDTQYF
TGTGCCAGCAGTTTAGCGCTCGGGGGAAGGGACAGCACAGATACGCAGTATTTT
>NA|TRBJ2-1|many|TRBV7-9
CASSFRGGSGYNEQFF
TGTGCCAGCAGCTTTCGAGGAGGGTCTGGGTACAATGAGCAGTTCTTC
>NA|TRBJ2-3|many|TRBV5-1
CASSRRGVTDTQYF
TGCGCCAGCAGTAGGAGGGGAGTAACAGATACGCAGTATTTT
>TRBD2|TRBJ2-7|many|TRBV12-3/TRBV12-4
CASSGSGGASYEQYF
TGTGCCAGCAGTGGAAGCGGGGGGGCCTCCTACGAGCAGTACTTC
>TRBD1|TRBJ2-1|NA|TRBV6-1
CASGTGQGFYEQFF
TGTGCCAGCGGAACCGGACAGGGGTTCTATGAGCAGTTCTTC
>NA|TRBJ1-5|few|TRBV6-2/TRBV6-3
CASTPSGQGYNQPQHF
TGTGCCAGCACCCCCTCTGGGCAGGGTTACAATCAGCCCCAGCATTTT
>TRBD2|TRBJ2-3|many|TRBV2
CAGPRGGIGTDTQYF
TGTGCCGGCCCCCGGGGGGGCATTGGGACAGATACGCAGTATTTT
>TRBD1|TRBJ2-2|many|TRBV10-3
CAIRTGQRTGELFF
TGTGCCATCAGAACGGGACAGAGGACCGGGGAGCTGTTTTTT
>NA|TRBJ1-1|many|TRBV25-1
CASSEYFPGRGKNTEAFF
TGTGCCAGCAGTGAATATTTCCCAGGGAGAGGTAAGAACACTGAAGCTTTCTTT
>TRBD2|TRBJ2-7|NA|TRBV7-3
CASSLMGTSGDEQYF
TGTGCCAGCAGCTTAATGGGGACTAGCGGAGACGAGCAGTACTTC
>NA|TRBJ1-4|NA|TRBV29-1
CSARRGYGEKLFF
TGCAGCGCTAGACGAGGTTATGGTGAAAAACTGTTTTTT
>NA|TRBJ2-4|NA|TRBV4-1
CASSQGRARDPKNIQYF
TGCGCCAGCAGCCAAGGGAGGGCCCGGGATCCCAAAAACATTCAGTACTTC
>NA|TRBJ2-1|many|TRBV12-3/TRBV12-4
CASRLSGEQFF
TGTGCCAGCAGACTTAGCGGTGAGCAGTTCTTC
>TRBD1|TRBJ2-1|many|TRBV24-1
CATSERDRGYNEQFF
TGTGCCACCAGTGAGAGAGACAGGGGATACAATGAGCAGTTCTTC
>TRBD2|TRBJ2-1|NA|TRBV7-3
CASSLDSGEYNEQFF
TGTGCCAGCAGCTTAGATAGCGGGGAGTACAATGAGCAGTTCTTC
>TRBD2|TRBJ2-3|few|TRBV18
CASSPRTSGDTQYF
TGTGCCAGCTCACCACGGACTAGCGGAGATACGCAGTATTTT
>NA|TRBJ1-1|NA|TRBV6-2/TRBV6-3
CASSPDSSNTEAFF
TGTGCCAGCAGTCCAGACAGCTCGAACACTGAAGCTTTCTTT
>NA|TRBJ2-3|few|TRBV6-4
CASIDPTLGLRDSTDTQYF
TGTGCCAGCATTGACCCTACACTAGGCCTCAGGGATAGCACAGATACGCAGTATTTT
>TRBD1|TRBJ2-3|many|TRBV7-9
CASSYLQTGEWPTSDTQYF
TGTGCCAGCAGCTACCTGCAGACAGGGGAATGGCCTACATCAGATACGCAGTATTTT
>NA|TRBJ2-3|NA|TRBV4-2
CASSHQIDFQDTQYF
TGTGCCAGCAGCCATCAGATCGACTTCCAAGATACGCAGTATTTT
>NA|TRBJ2-5|NA|TRBV27
CASSPFPTDSQETQYF
TGTGCCAGCAGTCCGTTCCCGACCGACAGTCAAGAGACCCAGTACTTC
>NA|TRBJ1-1|many|TRBV11-2
CASSLDAWDTEAFF
TGTGCCAGCAGCTTAGATGCCTGGGACACTGAAGCTTTCTTT
>NA|TRBJ1-1|NA|TRBV3-1
CASSPLASLGTEAFF
TGTGCCAGCAGCCCGTTAGCTTCGCTCGGGACTGAAGCTTTCTTT
>NA|TRBJ2-2|NA|TRBV27
CASSSHRAGELFF
TGTGCCAGCAGTTCCCACCGAGCCGGGGAGCTGTTTTTT
>NA|TRBJ1-2|many|TRBV5-1
CASSLDSSNYGYTF
TGCGCCAGCAGCTTGGACAGTTCTAACTATGGCTACACCTTC
>NA|TRBJ2-1|many|TRBV6-2/TRBV6-3
CASTGRIRHNEQFF
TGTGCCAGCACGGGCAGGATACGACACAATGAGCAGTTCTTC
>TRBD2|TRBJ2-7|many|TRBV5-1
CASSPRASGNYYEQYF
TGCGCCAGCAGCCCCCGGGCTAGCGGGAATTATTACGAGCAGTACTTC
>NA|TRBJ2-2|NA|TRBV27
CASSFLGRTGELFF
TGTGCCAGCAGTTTCCTAGGTCGGACCGGGGAGCTGTTTTTT
>NA|TRBJ2-1|few|TRBV9
CASSPRTAYNEQFF
TGTGCCAGCAGCCCCCGGACAGCTTACAATGAGCAGTTCTTC
>NA|TRBJ2-4|few|TRBV5-5
CASSDGDRLPQYF
TGTGCCAGCAGCGATGGGGACCGTCTGCCTCAGTACTTC
>NA|TRBJ2-5|NA|TRBV20-1
CSVGVGEETQYF
TGCAGTGTTGGGGTAGGGGAAGAGACCCAGTACTTC
>NA|TRBJ1-2|many|TRBV13
CASSPWGGYTF
TGTGCCAGCAGCCCGTGGGGTGGCTACACCTTC
>NA|TRBJ1-2|many|TRBV12-3/TRBV12-4
CASSFGYGYTF
TGTGCCAGCAGTTTCGGCTATGGCTACACCTTC
>TRBD1|TRBJ2-5|many|TRBV24-1
CATSDFGQGRETQYF
TGTGCCACCAGTGATTTTGGACAGGGACGAGAGACCCAGTACTTC
>TRBD1|TRBJ2-7|few|TRBV9
CASSGTGSHEQYF
TGTGCCAGCAGCGGGACAGGGAGCCACGAGCAGTACTTC
>TRBD2|TRBJ2-3|many|TRBV7-2
CASSLSGLRTDTQYF
TGTGCCAGCAGCTTATCGGGACTACGCACAGATACGCAGTATTTT
>TRBD1|TRBJ2-7|many|TRBV12-3/TRBV12-4
CASSKATGTYEQYF
TGTGCCAGCAGCAAGGCGACAGGGACCTACGAGCAGTACTTC
>NA|TRBJ1-1|NA|TRBV18
CASSLDRNREAFF
TGTGCCAGCTCACTTGACAGGAACCGGGAAGCTTTCTTT
>TRBD2|TRBJ2-7|many|TRBV12-3/TRBV12-4
CASSLPTSGGTISPTYEQYF
TGTGCCAGCAGTTTACCGACTAGCGGGGGGACCATATCCCCCACCTACGAGCAGTACTTC
>NA|TRBJ1-6|NA|TRBV3-1
CASSQSEQPYNSPLHF
TGTGCCAGCAGCCAAAGTGAACAACCGTATAATTCACCCCTCCACTTT
>NA|TRBJ2-2|NA|TRBV20-1
CSARDGRGDPTGELFF
TGCAGTGCTAGAGATGGGAGGGGGGACCCCACCGGGGAGCTGTTTTTT
>NA|TRBJ2-7|few|TRBV7-2
CASRSTPLSWEQYF
TGTGCCAGCAGGTCGACGCCTTTAAGCTGGGAGCAGTACTTC
>NA|TRBJ1-1|NA|TRBV7-9
CASSRLSNTEAFF
TGTGCCAGCAGCCGCCTCTCTAACACTGAAGCTTTCTTT
>NA|TRBJ2-3|many|TRBV18
CASSPTTDTQYF
TGTGCCAGCTCACCGACCACAGATACGCAGTATTTT